The rows below give T cell receptor beta chains drawn from one sample of a study of T cells in narcolepsy. Produced via immunoSEQ multiplex PCR; TCRdb's table is partial and in-frame only. The repertoire holds about 12,000 clones, 94% seen once, with roughly 1% in the top ten. Sequencing was done on a sample of CD45RA- memory CD4+ T cells from PBMCs. Every receptor here comes from a human donor with narcolepsy. The CDR3 runs from the conserved cysteine through the conserved F or W. The D gene is left open where the match is weak.

V: TRBV6-1; J: TRBJ2-7; length: 13; D: TRBD2; CDR3: CASSESGGGEQYF
V: TRBV7-2; J: TRBJ1-4; length: 14; D: NA; CDR3: CASSLGSGVEKLFF
V: TRBV9; J: TRBJ1-1; length: 14; D: TRBD1; CDR3: CASSVEGQGFEAFF
V: TRBV6-1; J: TRBJ2-3; length: 15; D: NA; CDR3: CASSDRRIITDTQYF
V: TRBV6-1; J: TRBJ2-5; length: 15; D: TRBD1; CDR3: CASSQTQGAAETQYF
V: TRBV5-1; J: TRBJ1-1; length: 14; D: NA; CDR3: CASSLSGGNTEAFF
V: TRBV19; J: TRBJ2-5; length: 13; D: NA; CDR3: CASSIAHQETQYF
V: TRBV29-1; J: TRBJ1-2; length: 12; D: NA; CDR3: CSVPVSALSYTF
V: TRBV5-4; J: TRBJ2-3; length: 15; D: TRBD2; CDR3: CASSLGGRTSDTQYF
V: TRBV11-2; J: TRBJ2-1; length: 16; D: TRBD1; CDR3: CASSPRQGGSENEQFF
V: TRBV23-1; J: TRBJ1-1; length: 13; D: NA; CDR3: CASSSDRRTEAFF
V: TRBV10-3; J: TRBJ2-7; length: 14; D: TRBD1; CDR3: CAISSGTGSYEQYF
V: TRBV5-4; J: TRBJ2-5; length: 18; D: NA; CDR3: CASSLDPIAGRSKETQYF
V: TRBV7-9; J: TRBJ2-1; length: 16; D: TRBD2; CDR3: CASSPPGLALYNEQFF
V: TRBV19; J: TRBJ2-7; length: 14; D: NA; CDR3: CASSTETGPYEQYF
V: TRBV15; J: TRBJ1-5; length: 12; D: NA; CDR3: CATSRVDQPQHF
V: TRBV28; J: TRBJ2-6; length: 16; D: NA; CDR3: CASSLWSSSGANVLTF
V: TRBV5-1; J: TRBJ2-1; length: 21; D: TRBD2; CDR3: CASSLNPGLAGGKDSYNEQFF
V: TRBV7-9; J: TRBJ1-4; length: 16; D: NA; CDR3: CASSPGSRATNEKLFF
V: TRBV19; J: TRBJ2-1; length: 12; D: NA; CDR3: CASSILVGEQFF
V: TRBV10-3; J: TRBJ2-1; length: 15; D: NA; CDR3: CAINMGGFSLNEQFF
V: TRBV28; J: TRBJ2-2; length: 16; D: NA; CDR3: CASTSAGTPNTGELFF
V: TRBV11-3; J: TRBJ1-1; length: 13; D: NA; CDR3: CASSPSLGTEAFF
V: TRBV5-1; J: TRBJ1-5; length: 15; D: NA; CDR3: CASSLDSYSNQPQHF
V: TRBV4-2; J: TRBJ2-7; length: 17; D: NA; CDR3: CASSQEYKGHWDYEQYF
V: TRBV5-8; J: TRBJ2-7; length: 17; D: TRBD2; CDR3: CASSLAGLAGTVYEQYF
V: TRBV2; J: TRBJ1-1; length: 13; D: NA; CDR3: CASSATGNTEAFF
V: TRBV5-1; J: TRBJ2-5; length: 15; D: TRBD2; CDR3: CASSPGGRAQETQYF
V: TRBV20-1; J: TRBJ2-4; length: 11; D: TRBD2; CDR3: CRAGGGNIQYF
V: TRBV5-5; J: TRBJ2-3; length: 14; D: TRBD1; CDR3: CASSGGQLTDTQYF
V: TRBV5-1; J: TRBJ2-6; length: 19; D: NA; CDR3: CASSLVLGTGLSGANVLTF
V: TRBV2; J: TRBJ1-2; length: 14; D: NA; CDR3: CASSELGINYGYTF